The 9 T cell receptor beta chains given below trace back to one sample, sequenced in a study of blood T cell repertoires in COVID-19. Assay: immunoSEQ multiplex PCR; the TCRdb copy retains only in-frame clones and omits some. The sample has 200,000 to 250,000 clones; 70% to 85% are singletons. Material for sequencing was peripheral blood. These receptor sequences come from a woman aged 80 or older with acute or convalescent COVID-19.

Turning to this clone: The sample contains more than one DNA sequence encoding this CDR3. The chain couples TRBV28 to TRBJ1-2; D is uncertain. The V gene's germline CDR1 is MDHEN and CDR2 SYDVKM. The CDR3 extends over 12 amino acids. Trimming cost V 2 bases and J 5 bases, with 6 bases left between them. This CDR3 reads CASSLVSYGYTF. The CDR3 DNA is TGTGCCAGCAGTTTAGTCAGTTATGGCTACACCTTC.

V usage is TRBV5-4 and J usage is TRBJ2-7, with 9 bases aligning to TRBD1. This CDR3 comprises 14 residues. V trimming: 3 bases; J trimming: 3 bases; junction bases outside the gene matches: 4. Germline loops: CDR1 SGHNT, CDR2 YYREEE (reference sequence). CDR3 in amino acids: CASSSTGGNYEQYF. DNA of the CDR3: TGTGCCAGCAGCTCGACAGGGGGGAACTACGAGCAGTACTTC.

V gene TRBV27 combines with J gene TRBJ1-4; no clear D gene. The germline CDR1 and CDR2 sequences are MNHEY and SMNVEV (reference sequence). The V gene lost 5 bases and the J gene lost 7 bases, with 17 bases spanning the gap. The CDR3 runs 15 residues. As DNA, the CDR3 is TGTGCCAGCAGTGAGACCGGGTCCAACCCTGAAAAACTGTTTTTT. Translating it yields CASSETGSNPEKLFF.

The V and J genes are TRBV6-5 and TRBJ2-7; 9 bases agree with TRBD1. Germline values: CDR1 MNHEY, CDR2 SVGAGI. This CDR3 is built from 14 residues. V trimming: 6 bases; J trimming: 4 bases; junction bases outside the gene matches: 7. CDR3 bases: TGTGCCAGCAGGGCCGGGACAGGGATATACGAGCAGTACTTC. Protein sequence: CASRAGTGIYEQYF.

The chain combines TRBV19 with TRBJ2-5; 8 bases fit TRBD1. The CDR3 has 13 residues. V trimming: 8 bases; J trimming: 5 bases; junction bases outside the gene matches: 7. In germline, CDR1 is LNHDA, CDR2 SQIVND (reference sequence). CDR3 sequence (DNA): TGTGCCAGTGGGCACAGGGGGAGTGAGACCCAGTACTTC. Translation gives CASGHRGSETQYF. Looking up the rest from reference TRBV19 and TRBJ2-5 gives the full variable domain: DGGITQSPKYLFRKEGQNVTLSCEQNLNHDAMYWYRQDPGQGLRLIYYSQIVNDFQKGDIAEGYSVSREKKESFPLTVTSAQKNPTAFYLCASGHRGSETQYFGPGTRLLVL.

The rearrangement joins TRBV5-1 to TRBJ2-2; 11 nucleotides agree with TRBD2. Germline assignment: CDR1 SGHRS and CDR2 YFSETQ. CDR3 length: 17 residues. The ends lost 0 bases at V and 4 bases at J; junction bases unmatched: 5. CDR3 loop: CASSLAVLAGATGELFF. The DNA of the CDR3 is TGCGCCAGCAGCTTGGCCGTACTAGCGGGGGCCACCGGGGAGCTGTTTTTT.

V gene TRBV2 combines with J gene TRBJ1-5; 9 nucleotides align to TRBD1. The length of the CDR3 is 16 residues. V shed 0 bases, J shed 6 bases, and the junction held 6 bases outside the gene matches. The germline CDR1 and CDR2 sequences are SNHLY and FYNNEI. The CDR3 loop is CASSEARGTGSQPQHF. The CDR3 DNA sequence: TGTGCCAGCAGTGAAGCGCGGGGGACAGGGAGTCAGCCCCAGCATTTT.

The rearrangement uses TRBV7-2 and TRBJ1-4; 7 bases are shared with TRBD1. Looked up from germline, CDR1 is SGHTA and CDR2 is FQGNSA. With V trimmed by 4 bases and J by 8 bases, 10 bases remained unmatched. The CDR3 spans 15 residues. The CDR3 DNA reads TGTGCCAGCAGCTCAGATAGACAGGGCAGAGAAAAACTGTTTTTT. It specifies CASSSDRQGREKLFF.

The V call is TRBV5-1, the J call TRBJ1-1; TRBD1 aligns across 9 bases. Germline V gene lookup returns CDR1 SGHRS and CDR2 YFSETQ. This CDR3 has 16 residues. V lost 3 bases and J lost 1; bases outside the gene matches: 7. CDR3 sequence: CASSWGQGDGNTEAFF. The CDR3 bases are TGCGCCAGCAGCTGGGGACAGGGCGACGGGAACACTGAAGCTTTCTTT. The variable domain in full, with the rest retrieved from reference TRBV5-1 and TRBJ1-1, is KAGVTQTPRYLIKTRGQQVTLSCSPISGHRSVSWYQQTPGQGLQFLFEYFSETQRNKGNFPGRFSGRQFSNSRSEMNVSTLELGDSALYLCASSWGQGDGNTEAFFGQGTRLTVV.